A selection of T cell receptor beta chains follows, all from one sample in a study of cytomegalovirus exposure and HLA in healthy donors. Method: immunoSEQ multiplex PCR; TCRdb's copy keeps in-frame clones and lacks some. The data contain 200,000 or so clones, approximately 82% of them singletons. Material: PBMCs. The source is a man aged 18 to 30 in good health and CMV-seronegative. CDR3s include the opening cysteine and the closing phenylalanine or tryptophan. D genes are given only for firm matches. The listing skips clone size in some rows; elsewhere it reads once, few, many or a size class.

clone size,D gene,V gene,J gene,CDR3 DNA,CDR3 protein
-,-,TRBV28,TRBJ2-7,TGTGCCAGCACCAGGGGCGGGGAGGGCCTCTCGAACGAGCAGTACTTC,CASTRGGEGLSNEQYF
few,TRBD1,TRBV4-1,TRBJ1-4,TGCGCCAGCAGCCAAATGACAGGGGATGAAAAACTGTTTTTT,CASSQMTGDEKLFF
once,TRBD2,TRBV27,TRBJ2-1,TGTGCCAGCAGTTTTACTAGCGGGTTACAGCCCTACAATGAGCAGTTCTTC,CASSFTSGLQPYNEQFF
few,TRBD1,TRBV7-9,TRBJ1-3,TGTGCCAGCAGCCAGTGGACAGGGGGAAGCTCTGGAAACACCATATATTTT,CASSQWTGGSSGNTIYF
-,-,TRBV5-1,TRBJ1-4,TGCGCCAGCAGCTTGGGGGACAATAATGAAAAACTGTTTTTT,CASSLGDNNEKLFF
-,TRBD2,TRBV7-9,TRBJ2-1,TGTGCCAGCAGCCCGACTAGCATGAATGAGCAGTTCTTC,CASSPTSMNEQFF
-,-,TRBV25-1,TRBJ1-4,TGTGCCAGCATAGGGGGTGCTTATGAAAAACTGTTTTTT,CASIGGAYEKLFF
once,-,TRBV5-1,TRBJ2-7,TGCGCCAGCAGCTCATGGAGTGAGGGCCGACATTACTTC,CASSSWSEGRHYF
once,-,TRBV4-1,TRBJ1-2,TGCGCCAGCAGCCAAGGTGACAACGTTAACTATGGCTACACCTTC,CASSQGDNVNYGYTF
-,TRBD2,TRBV5-1,TRBJ2-7,TGCGCCAGCAGCTTGGGACTAGCGGGAGGGCCTGGGCAGTACTTC,CASSLGLAGGPGQYF
-,TRBD1,TRBV7-3,TRBJ1-6,TGTGCCAGCAGCCTCTCCGGGACAGATAATTCACCCCTCCACTTT,CASSLSGTDNSPLHF
-,-,TRBV28,TRBJ1-5,TGTGCCAGCAGCATCGGGTTTAGCAATCAGCCCCAGCATTTT,CASSIGFSNQPQHF
-,TRBD2,TRBV29-1,TRBJ2-4,TGCAGCGTTGAAACTAGCGGGAGGGGAGGCATTCAGTACTTC,CSVETSGRGGIQYF
-,TRBD2,TRBV30,TRBJ2-1,TGTGCCTGGAATTACATCGGGAGGGGGGCCAATGAGCAGTTCTTC,CAWNYIGRGANEQFF
-,-,TRBV11-2,TRBJ2-3,TGTGCCAGCAGCCAGCAAGCGGGTTCAGTCACAGATACGCAGTATTTT,CASSQQAGSVTDTQYF
-,TRBD2,TRBV4-1,TRBJ2-5,TGCGCCAGCAGCCAAGCTGGACTAGCGGGAGGAGAGACCCAGTACTTC,CASSQAGLAGGETQYF
-,TRBD1,TRBV5-6,TRBJ2-5,TGTGCCAGCTTGAGACAGGGGGCCCGGGAGACCCAGTACTTC,CASLRQGARETQYF
-,-,TRBV15,TRBJ2-2,TGTGCCACCAGCAGAAGCGGTGGCAGACTGAACACCGGGGAGCTGTTTTTT,CATSRSGGRLNTGELFF
-,TRBD1,TRBV4-1,TRBJ1-1,TGCGCCAGCAGCCACCTATCAGGACAGGGCGGCACTGAAGCTTTCTTT,CASSHLSGQGGTEAFF
-,-,TRBV29-1,TRBJ2-5,TGCAGCGTTGAAGCTCCCCGGGACCAGTACTTC,CSVEAPRDQYF
once,-,TRBV18,TRBJ2-7,TGTGCCAGCTCACGCGGCGCAGGGGACGAGCAGTACTTC,CASSRGAGDEQYF
-,-,TRBV5-1,TRBJ2-2,TGCGCCAGCAGCGGCGGACCGGGCGGGTCCGGGGAGCTGTTTTTT,CASSGGPGGSGELFF
-,-,TRBV13,TRBJ1-3,TGTGCCAGCAGTTATCCCTCGGGAGGAAACACCATATATTTT,CASSYPSGGNTIYF
-,-,TRBV19,TRBJ1-2,TGTGCCAGTAGTTATGAGGGATCTGGCTACACCTTC,CASSYEGSGYTF